This T cell receptor (beta chain) appears in the sequencing data of a study of shared clonotypes between healthy human individuals. Broader study findings: Few donors limited the genetic and exposure-history diversity represented.

Assay used: immunoSEQ multiplex PCR; TCRdb lists only in-frame clones, some missing. Of 2 million to 2.5 million clones in the sample, 93% were seen once. For this clone: The antigen is undetermined.

The receptor was derived from a young man in good health. Some clones in this sample may be carry-over from other donors' samples. Sequenced material: naive CD4+ T cells from PBMCs. Subset described: CD45RA+ positively selected.

The CDR3 DNA reads as TGTGCCAGCAGTCCAAACGGGTTACAGGAGACCCAGTACTTC. Encoded protein: CASSPNGLQETQYF. The chain carries TRBV6-4 and TRBJ2-5; no reliable D call. The CDR3 is 14 residues long. The germline V and J ends were trimmed by 5 bases and 5 bases, with 15 bases remaining between them. The germline CDR1 and CDR2 sequences are MRHNA and SNTAGT.